What follows describes a single T cell receptor beta chain. In the original analysis: Estimation of nucleated cell counts was performed using reference gene primer amplification. Assay: immunoSEQ multiplex PCR; the TCRdb copy retains only in-frame clones and omits some. V and J calls and clone size are given by that table; D and trimming were obtained from the DNA. The table has a few hundred thousand clones, around 90% seen once. Germline V gene data show CDR1 as MNHEY and CDR2 as SMNVEV (reference sequence). The CDR3 consists of 14 residues. V lost 10 bases and J lost 4, with 19 bases in between. Two negative PCRs, clearance, or symptom resolution had been documented for recovered Cohort 3 donors. The sample is drawn from a study of blood T cell repertoires in COVID-19.

Source material: PBMCs or T cells enriched from blood (not recorded which). This chain connects TRBV27 to TRBJ1-1; D is perhaps TRBD1 (6 bases). The TCR comes from a woman in her 30s who had recovered from COVID-19. In DNA, the CDR3 is TGTGCCACCCTCCCGACCTCACAGGGCACTGAAGCTTTCTTT. This codes for CATLPTSQGTEAFF.